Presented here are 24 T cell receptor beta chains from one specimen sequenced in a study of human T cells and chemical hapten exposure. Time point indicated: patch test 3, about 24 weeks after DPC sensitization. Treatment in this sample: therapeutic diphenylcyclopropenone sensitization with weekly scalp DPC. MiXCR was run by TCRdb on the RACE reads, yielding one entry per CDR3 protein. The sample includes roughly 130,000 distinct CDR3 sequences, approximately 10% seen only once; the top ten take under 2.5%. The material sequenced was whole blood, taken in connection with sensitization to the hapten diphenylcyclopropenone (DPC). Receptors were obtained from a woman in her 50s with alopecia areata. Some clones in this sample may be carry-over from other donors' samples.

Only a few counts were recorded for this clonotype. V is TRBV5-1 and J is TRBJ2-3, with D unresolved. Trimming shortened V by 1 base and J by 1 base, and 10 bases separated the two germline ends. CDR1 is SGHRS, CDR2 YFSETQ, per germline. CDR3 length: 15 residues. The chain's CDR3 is CASSLQTPGTDTQYF. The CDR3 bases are TGCGCCAGCAGCTTGCAAACCCCCGGCACAGATACGCAGTATTTT.

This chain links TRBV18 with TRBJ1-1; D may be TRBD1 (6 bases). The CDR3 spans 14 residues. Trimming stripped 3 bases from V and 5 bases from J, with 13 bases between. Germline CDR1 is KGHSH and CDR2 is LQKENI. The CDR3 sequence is CASSPSGGQTEAFF. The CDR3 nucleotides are TGTGCCAGCTCACCTTCTGGGGGGCAGACTGAAGCTTTCTTT.

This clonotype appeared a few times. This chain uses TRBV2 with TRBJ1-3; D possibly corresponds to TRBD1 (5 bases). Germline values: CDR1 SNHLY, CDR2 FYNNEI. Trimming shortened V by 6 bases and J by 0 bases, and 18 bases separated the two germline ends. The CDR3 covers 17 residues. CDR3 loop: CASRAMGLLSSGNTIYF. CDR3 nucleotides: TGTGCCAGCAGGGCTATGGGACTCCTGAGCTCTGGAAACACCATATATTTT.

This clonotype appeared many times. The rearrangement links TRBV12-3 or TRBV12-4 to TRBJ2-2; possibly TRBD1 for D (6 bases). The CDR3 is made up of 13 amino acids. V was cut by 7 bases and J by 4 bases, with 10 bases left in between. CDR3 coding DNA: TGTGCCAGCAATTACAGGGTCACCGGGGAGCTGTTTTTT. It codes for CASNYRVTGELFF.

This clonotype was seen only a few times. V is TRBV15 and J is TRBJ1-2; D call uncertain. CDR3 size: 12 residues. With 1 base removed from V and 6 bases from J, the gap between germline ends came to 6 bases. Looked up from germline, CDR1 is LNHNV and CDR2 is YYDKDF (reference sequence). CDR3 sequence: CATSRVRDGYTF. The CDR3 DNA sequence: TGTGCCACCAGCAGAGTAAGGGATGGCTACACCTTC.

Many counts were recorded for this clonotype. CDR3: CASSLGDGETQYF. The CDR3 DNA reads TGTGCCAGCTCCCTGGGCGACGGGGAGACCCAGTACTTC. V usage is TRBV18 and J usage is TRBJ2-5; D is unclear. The CDR3 loop spans 13 amino acids. Germline V gene data show CDR1 as KGHSH and CDR2 as LQKENI. The germline V and J ends were trimmed by 6 bases and 5 bases, with 13 bases remaining between them.

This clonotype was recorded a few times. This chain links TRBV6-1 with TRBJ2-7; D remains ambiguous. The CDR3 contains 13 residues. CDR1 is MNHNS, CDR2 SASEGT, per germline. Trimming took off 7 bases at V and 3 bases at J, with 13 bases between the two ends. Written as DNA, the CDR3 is TGTGCCAGCACCTTTGGGTCGGGCTACGAGCAGTACTTC. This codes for CASTFGSGYEQYF.

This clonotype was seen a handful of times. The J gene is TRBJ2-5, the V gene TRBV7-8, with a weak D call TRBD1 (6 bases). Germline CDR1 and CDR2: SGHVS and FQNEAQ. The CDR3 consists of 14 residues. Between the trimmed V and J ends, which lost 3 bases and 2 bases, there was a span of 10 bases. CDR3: CASSFITGQETQYF. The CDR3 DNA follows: TGTGCCAGCAGCTTCATAACAGGGCAAGAGACCCAGTACTTC.

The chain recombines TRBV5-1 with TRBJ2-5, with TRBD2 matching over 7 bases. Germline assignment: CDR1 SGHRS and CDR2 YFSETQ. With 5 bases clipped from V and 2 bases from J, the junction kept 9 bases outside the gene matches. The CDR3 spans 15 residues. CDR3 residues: CASSETSAFQETQYF. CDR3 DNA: TGCGCCAGCAGTGAAACTAGCGCATTTCAAGAGACCCAGTACTTC.

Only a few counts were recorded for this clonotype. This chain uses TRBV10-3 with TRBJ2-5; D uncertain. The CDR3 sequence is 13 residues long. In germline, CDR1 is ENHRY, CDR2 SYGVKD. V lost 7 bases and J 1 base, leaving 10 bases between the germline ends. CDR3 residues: CAITEQFQETQYF. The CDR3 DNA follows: TGTGCCATCACCGAACAGTTCCAAGAGACCCAGTACTTC.

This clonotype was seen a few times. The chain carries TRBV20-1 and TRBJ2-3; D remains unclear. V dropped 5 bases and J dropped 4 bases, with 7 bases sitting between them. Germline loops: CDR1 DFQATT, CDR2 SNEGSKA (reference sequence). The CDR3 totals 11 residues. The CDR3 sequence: CSAPGPDTQYF. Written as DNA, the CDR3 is TGCAGTGCTCCGGGCCCAGATACGCAGTATTTT.

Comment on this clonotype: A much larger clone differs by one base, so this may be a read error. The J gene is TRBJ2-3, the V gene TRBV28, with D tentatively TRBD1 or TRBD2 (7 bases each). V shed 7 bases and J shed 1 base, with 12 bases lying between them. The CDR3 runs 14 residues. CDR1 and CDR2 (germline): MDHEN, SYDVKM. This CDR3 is CASTQGGCTDTQYF. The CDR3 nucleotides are TGTGCCAGCACTCAGGGGGGGTGCACAGATACGCAGTATTTT.

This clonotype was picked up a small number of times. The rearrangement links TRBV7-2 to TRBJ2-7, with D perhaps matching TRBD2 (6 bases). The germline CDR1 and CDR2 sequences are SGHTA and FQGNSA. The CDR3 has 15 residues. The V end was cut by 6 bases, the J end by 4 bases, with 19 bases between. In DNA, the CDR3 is TGTGCCAGCAGTCTGAACCGGGGCGGGGCATACGAGCAGTACTTC. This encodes CASSLNRGGAYEQYF.

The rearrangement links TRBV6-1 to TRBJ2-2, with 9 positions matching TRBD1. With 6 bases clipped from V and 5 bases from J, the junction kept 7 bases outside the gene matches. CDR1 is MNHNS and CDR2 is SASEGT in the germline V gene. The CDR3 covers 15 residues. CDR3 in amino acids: CASRAGTGLTGELFF. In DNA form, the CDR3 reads TGTGCCAGCAGAGCCGGGACAGGGCTTACCGGGGAGCTGTTTTTT.

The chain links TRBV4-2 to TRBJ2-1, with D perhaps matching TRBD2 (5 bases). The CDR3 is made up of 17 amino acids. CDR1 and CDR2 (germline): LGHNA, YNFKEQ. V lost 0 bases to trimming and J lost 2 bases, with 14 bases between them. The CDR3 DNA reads TGTGCCAGCAGCCAAGAGTTTTCTAGCTTGACCTACAATGAGCAGTTCTTC. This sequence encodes CASSQEFSSLTYNEQFF.

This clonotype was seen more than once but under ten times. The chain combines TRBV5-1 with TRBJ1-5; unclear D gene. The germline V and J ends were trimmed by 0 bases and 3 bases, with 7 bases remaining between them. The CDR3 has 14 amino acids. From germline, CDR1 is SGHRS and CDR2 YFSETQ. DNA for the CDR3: TGCGCCAGCAGCTTGGGGGTAGACAATCAGCCCCAGCATTTT. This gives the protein CASSLGVDNQPQHF.

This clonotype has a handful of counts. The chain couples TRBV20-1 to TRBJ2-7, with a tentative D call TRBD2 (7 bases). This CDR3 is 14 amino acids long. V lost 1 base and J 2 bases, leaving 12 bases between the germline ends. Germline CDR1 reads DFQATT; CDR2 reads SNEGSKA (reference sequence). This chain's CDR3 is CSARVGGPPYEQYF. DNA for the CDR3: TGCAGTGCTAGAGTCGGGGGGCCCCCCTACGAGCAGTACTTC.

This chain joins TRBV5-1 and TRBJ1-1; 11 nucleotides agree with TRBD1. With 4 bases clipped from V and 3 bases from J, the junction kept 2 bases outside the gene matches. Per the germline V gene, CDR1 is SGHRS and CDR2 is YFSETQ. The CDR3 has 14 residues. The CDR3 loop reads CASSKDRGHTEAFF. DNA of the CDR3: TGCGCCAGCAGCAAGGACAGGGGGCACACTGAAGCTTTCTTT.

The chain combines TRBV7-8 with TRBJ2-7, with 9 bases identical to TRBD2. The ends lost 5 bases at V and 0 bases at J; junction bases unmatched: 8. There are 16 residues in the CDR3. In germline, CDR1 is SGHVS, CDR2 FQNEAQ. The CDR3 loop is CASSPHGAGGSYEQYF. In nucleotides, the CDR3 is TGTGCCAGCAGCCCTCATGGAGCGGGAGGCTCCTACGAGCAGTACTTC.

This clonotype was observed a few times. CDR3 region: CASSYSGRPSGELFF. CDR3 sequence (DNA): TGTGCCAGCAGTTATAGCGGGAGGCCCTCCGGGGAGCTGTTTTTT. The chain has TRBV6-5 and TRBJ2-2, with TRBD2 matching over 10 bases. The germline V gene encodes CDR1 MNHEY and CDR2 SVGAGI. Losses at the gene ends were 3 bases for V and 6 bases for J; bases not matched to a gene: 4. This CDR3 region has 15 residues.

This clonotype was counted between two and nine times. Here the CDR3 DNA reads TGTGCCAGCAGCTTAGCGGGGGCCACTGAAGCTTTCTTT. Translated: CASSLAGATEAFF. The chain is built from TRBV11-2 and TRBJ1-1; TRBD1 is a possible D gene (6 bases). Germline values: CDR1 SGHAT, CDR2 FQNNGV. This CDR3 spans 13 amino acids. V was shortened by 1 base and J by 4 bases, with 7 bases between the two germline ends.

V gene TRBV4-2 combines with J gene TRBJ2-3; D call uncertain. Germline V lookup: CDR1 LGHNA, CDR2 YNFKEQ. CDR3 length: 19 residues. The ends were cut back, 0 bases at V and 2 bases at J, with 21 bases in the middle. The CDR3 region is CASSQERNGLERHTDTQYF. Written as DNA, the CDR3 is TGTGCCAGCAGCCAAGAACGAAATGGTCTAGAGAGGCACACAGATACGCAGTATTTT.

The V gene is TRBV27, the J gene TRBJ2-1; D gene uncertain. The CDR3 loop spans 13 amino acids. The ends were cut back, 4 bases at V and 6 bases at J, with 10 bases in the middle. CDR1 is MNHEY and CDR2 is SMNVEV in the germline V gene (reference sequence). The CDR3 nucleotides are TGTGCCAGCAGTTACAGTTGGGGCAATGAGCAGTTCTTC. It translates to CASSYSWGNEQFF.

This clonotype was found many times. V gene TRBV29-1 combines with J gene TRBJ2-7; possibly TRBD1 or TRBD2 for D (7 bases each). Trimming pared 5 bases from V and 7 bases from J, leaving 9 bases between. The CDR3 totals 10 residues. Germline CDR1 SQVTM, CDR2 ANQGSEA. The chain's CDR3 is CSVQGGEQYF. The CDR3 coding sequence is TGCAGCGTTCAGGGGGGGGAGCAGTACTTC.